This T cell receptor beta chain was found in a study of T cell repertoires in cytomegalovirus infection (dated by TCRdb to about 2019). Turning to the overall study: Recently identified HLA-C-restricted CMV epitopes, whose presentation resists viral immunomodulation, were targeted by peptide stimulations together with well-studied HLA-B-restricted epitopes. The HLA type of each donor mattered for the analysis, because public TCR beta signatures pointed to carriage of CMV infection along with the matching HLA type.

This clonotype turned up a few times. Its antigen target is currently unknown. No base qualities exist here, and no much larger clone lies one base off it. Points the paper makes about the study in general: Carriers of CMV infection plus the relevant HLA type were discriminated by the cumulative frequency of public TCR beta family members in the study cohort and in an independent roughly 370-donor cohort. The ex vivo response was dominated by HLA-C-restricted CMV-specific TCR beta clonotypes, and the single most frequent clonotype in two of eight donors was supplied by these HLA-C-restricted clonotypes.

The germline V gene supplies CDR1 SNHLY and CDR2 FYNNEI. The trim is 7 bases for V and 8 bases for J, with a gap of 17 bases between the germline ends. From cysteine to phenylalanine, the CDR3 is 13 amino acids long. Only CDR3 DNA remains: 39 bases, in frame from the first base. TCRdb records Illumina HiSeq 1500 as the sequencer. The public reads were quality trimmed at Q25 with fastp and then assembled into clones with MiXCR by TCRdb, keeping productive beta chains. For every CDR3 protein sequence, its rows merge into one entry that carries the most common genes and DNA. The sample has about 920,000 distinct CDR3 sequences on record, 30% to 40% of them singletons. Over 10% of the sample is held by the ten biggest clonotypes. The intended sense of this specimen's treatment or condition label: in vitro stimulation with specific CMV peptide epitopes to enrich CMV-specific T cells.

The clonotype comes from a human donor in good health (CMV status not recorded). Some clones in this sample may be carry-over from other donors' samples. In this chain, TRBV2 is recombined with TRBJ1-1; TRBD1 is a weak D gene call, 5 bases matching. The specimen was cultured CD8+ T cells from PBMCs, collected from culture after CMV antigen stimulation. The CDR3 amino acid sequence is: CASIRTGHLEAFF. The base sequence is TGTGCCAGCATCCGAACAGGCCACTTAGAAGCTTTCTTT.